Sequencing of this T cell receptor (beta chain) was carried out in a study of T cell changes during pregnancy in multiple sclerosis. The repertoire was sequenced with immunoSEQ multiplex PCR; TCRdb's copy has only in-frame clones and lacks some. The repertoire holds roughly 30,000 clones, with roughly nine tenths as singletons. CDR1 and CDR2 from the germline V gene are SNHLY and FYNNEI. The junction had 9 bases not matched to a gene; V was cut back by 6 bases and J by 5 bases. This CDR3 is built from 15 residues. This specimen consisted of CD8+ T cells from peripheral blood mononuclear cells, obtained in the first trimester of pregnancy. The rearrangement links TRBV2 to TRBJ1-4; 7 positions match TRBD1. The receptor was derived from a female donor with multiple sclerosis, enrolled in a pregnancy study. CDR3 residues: CASSAPGTENEKLFF. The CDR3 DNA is TGTGCCAGCAGCGCCCCGGGGACAGAGAATGAAAAACTGTTTTTT.